Below are 26 T cell receptor beta chains sequenced from a single sample in a study of human T cells and chemical hapten exposure. Specified time point: patch test 1, 2 weeks after DPC sensitization. Treatment meaning: therapeutic diphenylcyclopropenone sensitization with weekly scalp DPC. TCRdb itself ran the RACE reads through MiXCR, one entry per CDR3 protein. This sample has 340,000 or so distinct CDR3 sequences, with 6% to 8.5% found just once. The source material was whole blood, sampled in connection with sensitization to the hapten diphenylcyclopropenone (DPC). Every receptor here comes from a woman aged 18 to 35 with alopecia areata. Some clones in this sample may be carry-over from other donors' samples.

This clonotype has ten or more counts. The V gene is TRBV6-1, the J gene TRBJ1-6, with D unclear. The V end lost 0 bases, the J end lost 0 bases, and 9 bases lay between the germline ends. Germline CDR1 and CDR2: MNHNS and SASEGT. The CDR3 is 17 amino acids. CDR3 in amino acids: CASSEAAIPSYNSPLHF. The CDR3 nucleotides are TGTGCCAGCAGTGAAGCCGCGATCCCCTCCTATAATTCACCCCTCCACTTT.

This clonotype has just a few counts. J is TRBJ1-5 and V is TRBV10-3; D unclear. Trimming pared 10 bases from V and 0 bases from J, leaving 13 bases between. CDR3 size: 14 residues. Germline values: CDR1 ENHRY, CDR2 SYGVKD. CDR3: CATSRENSNQPQHF. The CDR3 DNA is TGTGCCACATCGAGGGAGAATAGCAATCAGCCCCAGCATTTT.

This clonotype came up a few times. J is TRBJ2-7 and V is TRBV20-1; 7 positions match TRBD2. V was clipped by 6 bases and J by 0 bases; unmatched bases: 8. This CDR3 spans 14 amino acids. The germline CDR1 and CDR2 sequences are DFQATT and SNEGSKA (reference sequence). CDR3: CSARLAVSSYEQYF. Written as DNA, the CDR3 is TGCAGTGCGAGACTAGCCGTTAGCTCCTACGAGCAGTACTTC.

This clonotype came up many times. The chain joins TRBV6-5 to TRBJ2-7; 15 bases match TRBD2. The CDR3 runs to 16 residues. Trimming removed 2 bases from V and 7 bases from J; junction bases left unmatched: 6. Germline V gene data show CDR1 as MNHEY and CDR2 as SVGAGI. The CDR3, as DNA: TGTGCCAGCAGTTACGGACTAGCGGGGGGGCCCGGGGAGCAGTACTTC. Its translation: CASSYGLAGGPGEQYF.

V and J are TRBV2 and TRBJ2-5; 8 nucleotides line up with TRBD2. This CDR3 is built from 14 residues. The J segment lost 0 bases and the V segment lost 7 bases, leaving 4 bases of the junction unmatched. CDR1 and CDR2 from the germline V gene are SNHLY and FYNNEI. In DNA, the CDR3 is TGTGCCAGCAACGCAGCGGGGGACCAAGAGACCCAGTACTTC. It specifies CASNAAGDQETQYF.

This clonotype was found a few times. J is TRBJ1-2 and V is TRBV18; perhaps TRBD1 as D (6 bases). V was trimmed by 1 base and J by 9 bases, leaving 12 bases between them. The CDR3 has 13 residues. In germline, CDR1 is KGHSH, CDR2 LQKENI. The CDR3 here is CASSPLDSSRYTF. In nucleotides, the CDR3 is TGTGCCAGCTCACCACTGGACAGTAGTCGCTACACCTTC. Full variable domain (outside the CDR3, taken from reference TRBV18 and TRBJ1-2): NAGVMQNPRHLVRRRGQEARLRCSPMKGHSHVYWYRQLPEEGLKFMVYLQKENIIDESGMPKERFSAEFPKEGPSILRIQQVVRGDSAAYFCASSPLDSSRYTFGSGTRLTVV.

This chain uses TRBV7-8 with TRBJ2-3; D unresolved. CDR1 and CDR2 (germline): SGHVS, FQNEAQ. The ends were cut back, 4 bases at V and 0 bases at J, with 11 bases in the middle. The CDR3 covers 15 residues. In DNA form, the CDR3 reads TGTGCCAGCAGCTGGATTAACCCTAGCACAGATACGCAGTATTTT. This encodes CASSWINPSTDTQYF.

There are a few counts of this clonotype. This sequence joins TRBV5-4 and TRBJ2-7; 8 nucleotides align to TRBD1. Trimming removed 3 bases from V and 0 bases from J; junction bases left unmatched: 2. Germline lookup yields CDR1 SGHNT and CDR2 YYREEE (reference sequence). The CDR3 is 14 amino acids. The chain's CDR3 is CASSSTGVSYEQYF. For the CDR3, the DNA is TGTGCCAGCAGCTCGACAGGGGTCTCCTACGAGCAGTACTTC.

The DNA of the CDR3 is TGTGCCAGCAGCCAAGGCTGGGGGCCCCAGCCCCAGCATTTT. This translates into CASSQGWGPQPQHF. The chain is built from TRBV3-1 and TRBJ1-5, with TRBD1 as a possible D gene (6 bases). Germline CDR1 reads LGHDT; CDR2 reads YNNKEL (reference sequence). CDR3 size: 14 residues. Trimming stripped 1 base from V and 7 bases from J, with 11 bases between.

Written as DNA, the CDR3 is TGTGCCAGCAGCTTAGATGAGAGGGCGCAGTATTTT. Translating it yields CASSLDERAQYF. The chain has TRBV7-2 and TRBJ2-3; D may be TRBD2 (5 bases). V was trimmed by 1 base and J by 10 bases, leaving 9 bases between them. This CDR3 spans 12 amino acids. Germline loops: CDR1 SGHTA, CDR2 FQGNSA.

This clonotype was recorded a few times. The chain recombines TRBV2 with TRBJ1-6, with D perhaps TRBD1 (6 bases). The CDR3 contains 14 residues. Germline CDR1 is SNHLY and CDR2 is FYNNEI. The ends were cut back, 5 bases at V and 10 bases at J, with 15 bases in the middle. The DNA for the CDR3 is TGTGCCAGCAGTCCTAGGGACAACCGGTCACCCCTCCACTTT. Protein sequence: CASSPRDNRSPLHF.

This clonotype has more than one count but fewer than ten. The rearrangement joins TRBV7-9 to TRBJ2-7; 9 bases match TRBD2. This CDR3 is 17 amino acids long. The germline V gene has CDR1 SEHNR and CDR2 FQNEAQ (reference sequence). The junction had 9 bases not matched to a gene; V was cut back by 1 base and J by 2 bases. The CDR3 sequence is CASSLGMVAGVTYEQYF. Written as DNA, the CDR3 is TGTGCCAGCAGCTTAGGCATGGTAGCGGGGGTGACCTACGAGCAGTACTTC.

This clonotype was picked up a small number of times. The chain is built from TRBV5-8 and TRBJ1-5; no clear D. This CDR3 contains 18 residues. The V gene lost 0 bases and the J gene lost 2 bases, with 18 bases spanning the gap. Germline-derived CDR1 and CDR2 are SGHTS and YDEGEE. CDR3 in amino acids: CASSLAVGFTLGNQPQHF. In DNA form, the CDR3 reads TGTGCCAGCAGCTTGGCGGTAGGATTTACCCTCGGCAATCAGCCCCAGCATTTT.

In this sample, this clonotype turned up many times. Here the CDR3 reads CASSLSTGVGPEAFF. CDR3 DNA sequence: TGTGCCAGCAGTTTATCCACAGGGGTGGGGCCTGAAGCTTTCTTT. V gene TRBV27 combines with J gene TRBJ1-1; 7 nucleotides line up with TRBD1. Losses at the gene ends were 0 bases for V and 6 bases for J; bases not matched to a gene: 7. Germline CDR1 is MNHEY and CDR2 is SMNVEV (reference sequence). The CDR3 loop spans 15 amino acids.

This chain joins TRBV6-1 and TRBJ2-7, with TRBD1 matching 8 bases. The CDR3 runs to 16 residues. After removal of 5 bases from V and 1 base from J, the junction contained 10 bases not matched to a gene. CDR1 is MNHNS, CDR2 SASEGT, per germline. The CDR3 here is CASSTPGTGRSYEQYF. DNA for the CDR3: TGTGCCAGCAGTACTCCCGGGACAGGCAGATCCTACGAGCAGTACTTC.

The V and J genes are TRBV4-2 and TRBJ2-1, with D unclear. Germline CDR1 reads LGHNA; CDR2 reads YNFKEQ. V was trimmed by 1 base and J by 0 bases, leaving 7 bases between them. The CDR3 is 15 amino acids. The CDR3, as DNA: TGTGCCAGCAGCCAAGGGACGCCCTCCTACAATGAGCAGTTCTTC. Its translation: CASSQGTPSYNEQFF.

The table lists this clonotype with many counts. V usage is TRBV9 and J usage is TRBJ2-7, with no clear D. This CDR3 has 14 amino acids. Germline CDR1 is SGDLS and CDR2 is YYNGEE. V gave up 0 bases and J gave up 2 bases, with 9 bases separating them. The CDR3: CASSVDMGPYEQYF. CDR3 in DNA: TGTGCCAGCAGCGTAGACATGGGCCCCTACGAGCAGTACTTC. The whole variable domain, filled in from reference TRBV9 and TRBJ2-7, reads DSGVTQTPKHLITATGQRVTLRCSPRSGDLSVYWYQQSLDQGLQFLIQYYNGEERAKGNILERFSAQQFPDLHSELNLSSLELGDSALYFCASSVDMGPYEQYFGPGTRLTVT.

This clonotype was recorded many times. V and J are TRBV15 and TRBJ2-1, with D tentatively TRBD2 (5 bases). Germline V gene sequence: CDR1 LNHNV, CDR2 YYDKDF (reference sequence). There are 15 residues in the CDR3. Trimming removed 0 bases at V and 0 bases at J, with 6 bases between. The DNA for the CDR3 is TGTGCCACCAGCAGAGAAGAGGGCTCCTACAATGAGCAGTTCTTC. Protein: CATSREEGSYNEQFF.

This clonotype was detected many times. V and J are TRBV27 and TRBJ2-1; D not certain. CDR1 is MNHEY, CDR2 SMNVEV, per germline (reference sequence). This CDR3 is 14 amino acids long. The V end was cut by 5 bases, the J end by 0 bases, with 8 bases between. CDR3 coding DNA: TGTGCCAGCAGTCCACCGAGCTCCTACAATGAGCAGTTCTTC. Its translation is CASSPPSSYNEQFF.

This clonotype was detected many times. V and J are TRBV5-6 and TRBJ2-7; TRBD2 matches at 7 bases. The germline V gene has CDR1 SGHDT and CDR2 YYEEEE. V gave up 2 bases and J gave up 2 bases; unmatched junction bases: 1. CDR3 length: 13 residues. The chain's CDR3 is CASSLAGTYEQYF. In DNA, the CDR3 is TGTGCCAGCAGCTTAGCGGGGACCTACGAGCAGTACTTC.

The J gene is TRBJ2-4, the V gene TRBV28; 8 positions match TRBD1. This CDR3 is built from 15 residues. Trimming took 3 bases from V and 6 from J; bases not matched to a gene: 7. CDR1 and CDR2 (germline): MDHEN, SYDVKM. The CDR3 protein is CASSFLDRGGNIQYF. The CDR3 nucleotides are TGTGCCAGCAGTTTCTTAGACAGGGGTGGAAACATTCAGTACTTC.

This clonotype came up many times. The rearrangement uses TRBV10-3 and TRBJ2-2; D is possibly TRBD1 (5 bases). Germline-derived CDR1 and CDR2 are ENHRY and SYGVKD. The CDR3 is 16 residues long. Between the trimmed V and J ends, which lost 6 bases and 2 bases, there was a span of 16 bases. Here the CDR3 DNA reads TGTGCCATCAGCCAGGGTTTCCAGTCCAACACCGGGGAGCTGTTTTTT. Protein: CAISQGFQSNTGELFF.

The table lists this clonotype with many counts. The chain couples TRBV10-3 to TRBJ2-3; 9 nucleotides line up with TRBD2. The germline CDR1 and CDR2 sequences are ENHRY and SYGVKD. Trimming cost V 3 bases and J 5 bases; bases outside gene matches: 15. The CDR3 runs 18 residues. CDR3 in amino acids: CAISEQGLSSGDLDTQYF. The CDR3 coding sequence is TGTGCCATCAGTGAACAGGGCTTGTCTAGCGGGGACCTAGATACGCAGTATTTT.

The V gene is TRBV6-2 or TRBV6-3, the J gene TRBJ2-7; 8 bases are a match to TRBD1. Germline V gene sequence: CDR1 MNHEY, CDR2 SVGEGT. With V trimmed by 6 bases and J by 3 bases, 4 bases remained unmatched. The CDR3 length is 13 residues. CDR3 DNA sequence: TGTGCCAGCAGCCCGACAGGGGACTACGAGCAGTACTTC. Translating gives CASSPTGDYEQYF.

The V gene is TRBV28, the J gene TRBJ1-4, with a weak D call TRBD1 (6 bases). The germline V gene has CDR1 MDHEN and CDR2 SYDVKM. This CDR3 region has 14 residues. Trimming stripped 3 bases from V and 8 bases from J, with 13 bases between. The CDR3 is CASSFHQGPEKLFF. Here the CDR3 DNA reads TGTGCCAGCAGTTTTCACCAGGGGCCAGAAAAACTGTTTTTT.

This clonotype was found many times. J is TRBJ2-3 and V is TRBV28, with 7 nucleotides matching TRBD2. V was pared by 3 bases and J by 0 bases, with 6 bases of the junction left unmatched. The CDR3 has 16 amino acids. Germline V gene sequence: CDR1 MDHEN, CDR2 SYDVKM. CDR3 nucleotides: TGTGCCAGCAGTTTCTCGGGGGGTCCTAGCACAGATACGCAGTATTTT. Its translation is CASSFSGGPSTDTQYF.